This T cell receptor beta chain emerged from a study of blood T cell repertoires in COVID-19. Study-wide context: Researchers got acute and convalescent COVID-19 samples from the United States, Italy and Spain.

Assay: immunoSEQ multiplex PCR; the TCRdb copy retains only in-frame clones and omits some. The sample has 200,000 to 250,000 clones; 80% to 95% are singletons. V lost 5 bases to trimming and J lost 2 bases; unmatched junction nucleotides: 1. CDR1 and CDR2 (germline): SGDLS, YYNGEE. This CDR3 spans 13 amino acids. This sequence originates from a man aged 25-45 years with COVID-19, enrolled during active disease. This chain joins TRBV9 and TRBJ1-2; TRBD1 agrees at 9 bases. What was sequenced was peripheral blood. CDR3 loop: CASRGQGNYGYTF. CDR3 nucleotides: TGTGCCAGCAGAGGACAGGGGAACTATGGCTACACCTTC. Variable domain in full (rest from reference TRBV9 and TRBJ1-2): DSGVTQTPKHLITATGQRVTLRCSPRSGDLSVYWYQQSLDQGLQFLIQYYNGEERAKGNILERFSAQQFPDLHSELNLSSLELGDSALYFCASRGQGNYGYTFGSGTRLTVV.